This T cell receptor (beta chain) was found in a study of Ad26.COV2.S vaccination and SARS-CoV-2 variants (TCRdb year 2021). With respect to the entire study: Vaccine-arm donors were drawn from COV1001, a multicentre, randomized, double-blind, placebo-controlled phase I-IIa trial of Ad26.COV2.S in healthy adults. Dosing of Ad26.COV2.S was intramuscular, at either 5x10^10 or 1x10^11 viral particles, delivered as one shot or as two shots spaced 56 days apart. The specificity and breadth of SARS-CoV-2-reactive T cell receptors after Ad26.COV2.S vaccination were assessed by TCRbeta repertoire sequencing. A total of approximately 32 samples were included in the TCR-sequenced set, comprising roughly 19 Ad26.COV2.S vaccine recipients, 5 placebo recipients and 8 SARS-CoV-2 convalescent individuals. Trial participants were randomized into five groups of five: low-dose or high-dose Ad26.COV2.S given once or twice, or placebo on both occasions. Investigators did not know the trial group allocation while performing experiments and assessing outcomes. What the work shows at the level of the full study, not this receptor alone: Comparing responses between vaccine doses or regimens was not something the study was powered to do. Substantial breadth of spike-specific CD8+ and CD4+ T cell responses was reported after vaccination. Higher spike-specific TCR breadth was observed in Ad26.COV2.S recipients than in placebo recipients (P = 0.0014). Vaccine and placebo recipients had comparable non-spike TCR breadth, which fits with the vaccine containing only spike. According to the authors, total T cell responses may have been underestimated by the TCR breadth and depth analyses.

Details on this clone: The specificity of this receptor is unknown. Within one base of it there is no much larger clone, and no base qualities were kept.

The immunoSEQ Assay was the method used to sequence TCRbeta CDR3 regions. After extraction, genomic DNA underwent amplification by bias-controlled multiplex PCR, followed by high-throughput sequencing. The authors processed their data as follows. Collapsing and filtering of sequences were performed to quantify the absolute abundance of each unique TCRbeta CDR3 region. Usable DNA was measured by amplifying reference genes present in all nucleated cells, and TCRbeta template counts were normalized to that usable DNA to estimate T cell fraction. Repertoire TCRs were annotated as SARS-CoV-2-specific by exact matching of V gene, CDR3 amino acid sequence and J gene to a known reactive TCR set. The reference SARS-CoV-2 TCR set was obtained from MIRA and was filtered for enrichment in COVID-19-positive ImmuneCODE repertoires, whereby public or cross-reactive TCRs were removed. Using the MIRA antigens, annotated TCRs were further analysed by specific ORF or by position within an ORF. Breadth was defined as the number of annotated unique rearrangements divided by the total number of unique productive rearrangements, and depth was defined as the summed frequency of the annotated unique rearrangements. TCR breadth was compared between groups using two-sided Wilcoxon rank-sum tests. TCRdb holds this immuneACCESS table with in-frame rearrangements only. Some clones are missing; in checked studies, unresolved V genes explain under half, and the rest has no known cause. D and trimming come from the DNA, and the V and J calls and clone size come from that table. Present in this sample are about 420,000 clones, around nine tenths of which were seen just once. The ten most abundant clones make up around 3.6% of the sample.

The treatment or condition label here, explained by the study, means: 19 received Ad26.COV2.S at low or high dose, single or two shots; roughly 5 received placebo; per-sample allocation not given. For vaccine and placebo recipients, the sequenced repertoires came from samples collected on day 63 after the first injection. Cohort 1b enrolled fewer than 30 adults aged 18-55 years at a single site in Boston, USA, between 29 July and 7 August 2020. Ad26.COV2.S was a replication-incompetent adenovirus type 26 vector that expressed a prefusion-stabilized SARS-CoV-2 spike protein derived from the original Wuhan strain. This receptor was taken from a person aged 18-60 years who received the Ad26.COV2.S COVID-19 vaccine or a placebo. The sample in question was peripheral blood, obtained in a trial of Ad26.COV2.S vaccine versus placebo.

The DNA sequence is given as TGTGCCACCAGCAGAGCTGAGGGGGCCCACAATGAGCAGTTCTTC. This yields the protein CATSRAEGAHNEQFF. The rearranged chain carries TRBV15 and TRBJ2-1, and TRBD1 aligns with 7 junction nucleotides. CDR1 LNHNV and CDR2 YYDKDF are derived from the germline V gene (reference sequence). V ends up 1 base short and J 5 bases short, with an unmatched junction base count of 5. From the cysteine up to the phenylalanine, the CDR3 has a length of 15 residues. Of the read, only the CDR3 DNA is kept; its 45 bases are in frame from base 1.